This T cell receptor beta chain was recorded in a study of PD-1 blockade in classical Hodgkin lymphoma. Time point defined: cycle 4 day 1 (C4D1), after five to seven weeks of nivolumab. No patient escaped relapse after autologous stem cell transplantation, and brentuximab vedotin exposure varied. Profiled with immunoSEQ multiplex PCR; TCRdb holds only in-frame clones, not every one. The sample includes approximately 52,000 clones, about nine tenths of them seen just once. Whole-study results and caveats: Reports indicated that newly diagnosed patients had lower baseline TCR diversity than healthy donors did.

Trimming shortened V by 0 bases and J by 2 bases, and 10 bases separated the two germline ends. CDR1 SGDLS and CDR2 YYNGEE come from the germline V gene. The CDR3 is 15 residues long. This clone occurred once. Its target is unknown. The sequence was collected from a human donor with classical Hodgkin lymphoma. This material consisted of peripheral blood mononuclear cells (PBMCs), taken before the fourth cycle of nivolumab. V usage is TRBV9 and J usage is TRBJ2-3; D not certain. The CDR3 coding sequence is TGTGCCAGCAGCGTAGATGGATTCTCCACAGATACGCAGTATTTT. Its protein product is CASSVDGFSTDTQYF.